The T cell receptor beta chain under discussion was sequenced for a study of blood T cell repertoires in COVID-19. Study as a whole: There were acute and convalescent COVID-19 samples, and they came from the United States, Italy and Spain. The analysed material was cDNA or gDNA that came from T cells, B-cell-depleted T cells, or PBMCs.

Authors' data handling: Amplification from reference gene primers served as the basis for estimated nucleated cell counts. Method: immunoSEQ multiplex PCR; TCRdb's copy keeps in-frame clones and lacks some. Clonal size and the V and J genes are those of that table, whereas D and trimming came from the DNA. The table has about 42,000 clones, about 86% seen once. This clonotype was sampled from a man between 65 and 85 years old with acute or convalescent COVID-19. Sequences were obtained from peripheral blood.

Here the CDR3 reads CASNRLGNQPQHF. For the CDR3, the DNA is TGTGCCAGCAACCGCCTCGGGAATCAGCCCCAGCATTTT. The J gene is TRBJ1-5, the V gene TRBV6-5; D unresolved. Trimming removed 7 bases at V and 4 bases at J, with 11 bases between. The CDR3 has 13 amino acids. Germline CDR1 is MNHEY and CDR2 is SVGAGI.